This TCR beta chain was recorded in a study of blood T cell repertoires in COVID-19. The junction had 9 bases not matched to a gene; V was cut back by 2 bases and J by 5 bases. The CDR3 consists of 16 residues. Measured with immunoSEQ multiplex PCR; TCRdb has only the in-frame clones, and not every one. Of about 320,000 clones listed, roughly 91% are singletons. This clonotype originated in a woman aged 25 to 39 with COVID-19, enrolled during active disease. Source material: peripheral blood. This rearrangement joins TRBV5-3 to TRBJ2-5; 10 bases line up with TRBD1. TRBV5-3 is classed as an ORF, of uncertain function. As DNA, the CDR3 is TGTGCCAGAAGCTTTATAGGGACAGGGGAGTGGGAGACCCAGTACTTC. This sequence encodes CARSFIGTGEWETQYF.